This T cell receptor beta chain emerged from a study of cytomegalovirus exposure and HLA in healthy donors. In the study overall: Earlier, almost 120 million unique TCR beta sequences were recovered from 170 million or so T cells by an analysis.

V dropped 5 bases and J dropped 4 bases, with 9 bases sitting between them. Per the germline V gene, CDR1 is MDHEN and CDR2 is SYDVKM. The CDR3 is 13 residues long. As for this clone: The antigen remains undetermined.

PCR was performed using 60 Vbeta and 13 Jbeta primers. TCRdb keeps only in-frame clones here, not all; method: immunoSEQ multiplex PCR. Here the sample spans about 210,000 clones, approximately 78% being singletons. Study-wide results and caveats: There were reportedly fewer N-insertions in an Asian-associated ancestry cluster than the roughly 670-donor mean, in a later analysis.

This chain joins TRBV28 and TRBJ1-5; D unclear. Sample: PBMCs. The sequence was collected from a man younger than 40 in good health and CMV-seronegative. Written as DNA, the CDR3 is TGTGCCAGCAGTATGAGGAGTAATCAGCCCCAGCATTTT. Amino acid sequence: CASSMRSNQPQHF.